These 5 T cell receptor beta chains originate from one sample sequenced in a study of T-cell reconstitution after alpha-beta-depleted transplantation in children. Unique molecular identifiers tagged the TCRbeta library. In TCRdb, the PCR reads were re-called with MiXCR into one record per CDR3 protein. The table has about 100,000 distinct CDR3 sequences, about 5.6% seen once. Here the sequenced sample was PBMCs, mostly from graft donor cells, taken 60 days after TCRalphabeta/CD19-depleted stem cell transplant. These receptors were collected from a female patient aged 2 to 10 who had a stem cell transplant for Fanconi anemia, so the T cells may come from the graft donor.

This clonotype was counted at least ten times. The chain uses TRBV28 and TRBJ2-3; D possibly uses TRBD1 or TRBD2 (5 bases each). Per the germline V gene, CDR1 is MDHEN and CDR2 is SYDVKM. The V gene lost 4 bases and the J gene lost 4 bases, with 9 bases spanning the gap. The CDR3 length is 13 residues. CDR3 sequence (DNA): TGTGCCAGCAGTTGGGACGGGGCAGATACGCAGTATTTT. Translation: CASSWDGADTQYF. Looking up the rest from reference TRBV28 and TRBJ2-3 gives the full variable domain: DVKVTQSSRYLVKRTGEKVFLECVQDMDHENMFWYRQDPGLGLRLIYFSYDVKMKEKGDIPEGYSVSREKKERFSLILESASTNQTSMYLCASSWDGADTQYFGPGTRLTVL.

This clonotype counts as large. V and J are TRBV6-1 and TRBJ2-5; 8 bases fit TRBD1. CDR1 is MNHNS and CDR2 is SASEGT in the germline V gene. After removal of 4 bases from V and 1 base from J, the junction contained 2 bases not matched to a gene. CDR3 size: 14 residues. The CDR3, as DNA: TGTGCCAGCAGTGTGGGACAGGTCCAAGAGACCCAGTACTTC. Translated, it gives CASSVGQVQETQYF.

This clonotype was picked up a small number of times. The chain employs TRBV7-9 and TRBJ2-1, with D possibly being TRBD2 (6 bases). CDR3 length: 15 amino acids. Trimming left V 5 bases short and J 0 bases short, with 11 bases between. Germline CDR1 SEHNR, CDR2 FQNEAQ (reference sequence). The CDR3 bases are TGTGCCAGCAGCGACGGCGGGACCTCCTACAATGAGCAGTTCTTC. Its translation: CASSDGGTSYNEQFF.

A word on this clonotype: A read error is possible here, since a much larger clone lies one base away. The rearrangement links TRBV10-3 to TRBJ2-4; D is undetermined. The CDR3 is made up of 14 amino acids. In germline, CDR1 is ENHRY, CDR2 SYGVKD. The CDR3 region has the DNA TGTGCCATCACTGAGCAAGTAGCCAAAAACATTCAGTACTTC. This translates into CAITEQVAKNIQYF.

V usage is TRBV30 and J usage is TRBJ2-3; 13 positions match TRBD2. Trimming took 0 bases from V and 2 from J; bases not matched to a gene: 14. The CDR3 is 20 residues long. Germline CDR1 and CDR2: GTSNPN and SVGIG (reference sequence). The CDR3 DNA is TGTGCCTGGAGTGTACTCCGACTAGCGGGAGGCCCGGACTACACAGATACGCAGTATTTT. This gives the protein CAWSVLRLAGGPDYTDTQYF.